The 24 T cell receptor beta chains below come from one sample, sequenced in a study of OX40 agonist ivuxolimab in advanced cancers. Libraries were constructed by the immunoSEQ multiplex PCR assay. In its TCRdb copy, this immuneACCESS table keeps in-frame sequences only and misses some clones. Where compared with another copy, unresolved V genes explain less than half of these, and the others have no known cause. The sample includes about 38,000 clones, with 65% to 85% observed a single time. The ten biggest clones cover approximately 22% of the sample. Sequencing was performed on CD4+ or CD8+ T cells sorted from blood, taken in a trial of the OX40 agonist ivuxolimab. The receptors here all came from an adult with an advanced solid tumor such as melanoma, head and neck, liver or kidney cancer.

This CDR3 reads CASSPRGGGTGETQYF. The CDR3 region has the DNA TGTGCCAGCAGCCCCAGAGGCGGCGGGACCGGAGAGACCCAGTACTTC. This chain links TRBV7-9 with TRBJ2-5, with D possibly being TRBD2 (6 bases). Germline loops: CDR1 SEHNR, CDR2 FQNEAQ (reference sequence). V lost 5 bases to trimming and J lost 4 bases, with 20 bases between them. The CDR3 spans 16 residues.

This clone was detected a few times. The CDR3 here is CASSYWGPYEQYF. DNA for the CDR3: TGTGCCAGCAGTTACTGGGGACCCTACGAGCAGTACTTC. The chain joins TRBV6-6 to TRBJ2-7; D is tentatively TRBD1 or TRBD2 (5 bases each). The CDR3 has 13 amino acids. Per germline, CDR1 MNHNY and CDR2 SVGAGI (reference sequence). The germline V and J ends were trimmed by 1 base and 2 bases, with 6 bases remaining between them.

The chain carries TRBV28 and TRBJ2-7; D perhaps matches TRBD2 (5 bases). The V gene lost 6 bases and the J gene lost 4 bases, with 13 bases spanning the gap. This CDR3 spans 13 amino acids. The germline CDR1 and CDR2 sequences are MDHEN and SYDVKM. Written as DNA, the CDR3 is TGTGCCAGCAGCCCTAGCCCTTCTTACGAGCAGTACTTC. As protein: CASSPSPSYEQYF.

J is TRBJ2-5 and V is TRBV23-1; TRBD2 agrees at 9 bases. TRBV23-1 counts as an open reading frame of uncertain function. The CDR3 spans 17 residues. V trimming: 0 bases; J trimming: 3 bases; junction bases outside the gene matches: 8. CDR3 bases: TGCGCCAGCAGTCAATCCTCAGGACTAGCGCGGGAAGAGACCCAGTACTTC. It yields the protein CASSQSSGLAREETQYF.

As DNA, the CDR3 is TGTGCCAGCAGTGTGACAGGGGTGAGGACCGGGGAGCTGTTTTTT. It codes for CASSVTGVRTGELFF. The chain recombines TRBV6-1 with TRBJ2-2; 8 nucleotides align to TRBD1. The CDR3 has 15 amino acids. Germline V gene data show CDR1 as MNHNS and CDR2 as SASEGT. The V gene end was trimmed by 4 bases and the J gene end by 5 bases; junction bases not matched to a gene: 6.

The chain joins TRBV6-4 to TRBJ2-1, with 7 bases identical to TRBD2. J was trimmed by 5 bases and V by 4 bases; bases with no gene match: 5. The CDR3 has 14 amino acids. Germline CDR1 reads MRHNA; CDR2 reads SNTAGT. The CDR3 is CASSVTAGNNEQFF. CDR3 DNA sequence: TGTGCCAGCAGTGTGACAGCGGGGAACAATGAGCAGTTCTTC.

This clone turned up a few times. This chain joins TRBV7-6 and TRBJ1-1; weak D call: TRBD1 (5 bases). Germline V gene sequence: CDR1 SGHVS, CDR2 FNYEAQ. CDR3 length equals 14 residues. V was cut by 0 bases and J by 1 base, with 6 bases left in between. The CDR3 sequence is CASSLATGNTEAFF. CDR3 coding DNA: TGTGCCAGCAGCTTAGCTACAGGGAACACTGAAGCTTTCTTT. Variable domain in full (rest from reference TRBV7-6 and TRBJ1-1): GAGVSQSPRYKVTKRGQDVALRCDPISGHVSLYWYRQALGQGPEFLTYFNYEAQQDKSGLPNDRFSAERPEGSISTLTIQRTEQRDSAMYRCASSLATGNTEAFFGQGTRLTVV.

In its sample, this clone was seen once. The chain couples TRBV9 to TRBJ2-1, with D perhaps matching TRBD2 (5 bases). The CDR3 totals 16 residues. The germline V and J ends were trimmed by 0 bases and 7 bases, with 17 bases remaining between them. Germline lookup yields CDR1 SGDLS and CDR2 YYNGEE. This CDR3 reads CASSVATRTSGNEQFF. For the CDR3, the DNA is TGTGCCAGCAGCGTAGCTACTAGAACCTCCGGGAATGAGCAGTTCTTC.

This clone occurred a few times. The genes are TRBV27 and TRBJ1-6; the D is unclear. The CDR3 contains 13 residues. Germline V CDR1 and CDR2: MNHEY, SMNVEV (reference sequence). V was trimmed by 2 bases and J by 6 bases, leaving 5 bases between them. The CDR3 here is CASSLLLNSPLHF. The CDR3 nucleotides read TGTGCCAGCAGTTTACTCCTTAATTCACCCCTCCACTTT.

The chain has TRBV2 and TRBJ2-5, with 14 nucleotides matching TRBD2. The CDR3 length is 15 residues. Germline V gene lookup returns CDR1 SNHLY and CDR2 FYNNEI. Unmatched junction bases numbered 2, after V lost 3 bases and J lost 5 bases. The CDR3 protein is CASSEGLAGVETQYF. As DNA, the CDR3 is TGTGCCAGCAGTGAGGGACTAGCGGGAGTGGAGACCCAGTACTTC.

Comment on this clone: Mismatch with germline at one junction end may stem from a read error. CDR3 DNA sequence: TGTGCTAGCAGCTTAGCGCGGCAAGAGACCCAGTACTTC. Its protein product is CASSLARQETQYF. V usage is TRBV7-7 and J usage is TRBJ2-5; D may be TRBD2 (5 bases). The CDR3 consists of 13 residues. CDR1 and CDR2 (germline): SSHAT, FNYEAQ (reference sequence).

In its sample, this clone was seen once. V gene TRBV9 combines with J gene TRBJ1-2; TRBD1 is a possible D gene (6 bases). This CDR3 contains 15 residues. Per the germline V gene, CDR1 is SGDLS and CDR2 is YYNGEE. V lost 4 bases to trimming and J lost 4 bases, with 17 bases between them. The CDR3 DNA reads as TGTGCCAGCAGCACCACTCGACAGGCCGGCTATGGCTACACCTTC. Translated: CASSTTRQAGYGYTF. Filled out from reference TRBV9 and TRBJ1-2, the complete variable domain reads DSGVTQTPKHLITATGQRVTLRCSPRSGDLSVYWYQQSLDQGLQFLIQYYNGEERAKGNILERFSAQQFPDLHSELNLSSLELGDSALYFCASSTTRQAGYGYTFGSGTRLTVV.

V usage is TRBV2 and J usage is TRBJ2-4, with 11 bases matching TRBD2. The CDR3 consists of 14 residues. With 7 bases clipped from V and 4 bases from J, the junction kept 3 bases outside the gene matches. Germline loops: CDR1 SNHLY, CDR2 FYNNEI. CDR3 region: CASKLAGGKNIQYF. The CDR3, as DNA: TGTGCCAGCAAGCTAGCGGGGGGAAAAAACATTCAGTACTTC.

The chain is built from TRBV10-1 and TRBJ2-1; 10 bases are shared with TRBD2. Germline CDR1 and CDR2: WNHNN and SYGVQD (reference sequence). This CDR3 is 16 amino acids long. The V segment lost 6 bases and the J segment 4 bases; nucleotides outside the gene matches: 9. The CDR3 loop reads CASRLAGSVGYNEQFF. CDR3 nucleotides: TGCGCCAGCAGACTAGCGGGATCCGTTGGGTACAATGAGCAGTTCTTC.

This clone was counted at least ten times. The CDR3 reads CASSQDFGDMTYEQYF. The CDR3 nucleotides are TGTGCCAGCAGCCAAGATTTCGGGGACATGACCTACGAGCAGTACTTC. The rearrangement joins TRBV4-2 to TRBJ2-7; D is possibly TRBD1 (6 bases). The CDR3 extends over 16 amino acids. From germline, CDR1 is LGHNA and CDR2 YNFKEQ. The germline V and J ends were trimmed by 0 bases and 2 bases, with 14 bases remaining between them.

J is TRBJ2-5 and V is TRBV29-1, with D hard to call. The J call could be wrong; TRBJ2-7 is a better fit for the DNA end. Looked up from germline, CDR1 is SQVTM and CDR2 is ANQGSEA. The length of the CDR3 is 11 residues. CDR3 sequence: CSVVTAYEQYF. CDR3 coding DNA: TGCAGCGTTGTCACGGCCTACGAGCAGTACTTC.

This rearrangement joins TRBV7-3 to TRBJ1-5, with D perhaps TRBD1 (5 bases). Germline CDR1 reads SGHTA; CDR2 reads FQGTGA. The germline V and J ends were trimmed by 2 bases and 1 base, with 15 bases remaining between them. This CDR3 region has 17 residues. The CDR3 DNA is TGTGCCAGCAGCTTAGATGGGGGGTTCTTGAGCAATCAGCCCCAGCATTTT. The encoded protein is CASSLDGGFLSNQPQHF.

The chain recombines TRBV27 with TRBJ2-1, with a tentative D call TRBD1 (6 bases). This CDR3 comprises 15 residues. Germline lookup yields CDR1 MNHEY and CDR2 SMNVEV (reference sequence). V lost 2 bases to trimming and J lost 4 bases, with 12 bases between them. CDR3 sequence: CASSLMARGYNEQFF. The CDR3 bases are TGTGCCAGCAGTTTAATGGCCAGGGGTTACAATGAGCAGTTCTTC.

The V gene is TRBV19, the J gene TRBJ1-6, with 12 bases identical to TRBD1. V lost 5 bases to trimming and J lost 7 bases; unmatched junction nucleotides: 6. CDR3 length equals 16 residues. The germline CDR1 and CDR2 sequences are LNHDA and SQIVND (reference sequence). Here the CDR3 reads CASSPGTGGLNSPLHF. CDR3 coding DNA: TGTGCCAGTAGTCCTGGGACAGGGGGCCTCAATTCACCCCTCCACTTT.

The chain has TRBV7-2 and TRBJ2-7; 8 bases agree with TRBD2. V lost 5 bases to trimming and J lost 5 bases; unmatched junction nucleotides: 8. Germline loops: CDR1 SGHTA, CDR2 FQGNSA. CDR3 length: 14 residues. DNA of the CDR3: TGTGCCAGCAGCACCGTAGCGGGATACAACGAGCAGTACTTC. It translates to CASSTVAGYNEQYF.

This sequence joins TRBV28 and TRBJ2-7; D not resolved. From germline, CDR1 is MDHEN and CDR2 SYDVKM. V gave up 3 bases and J gave up 1 base, with 13 bases separating them. The CDR3 covers 15 residues. The CDR3 coding sequence is TGTGCCAGCAGTTTTGATGTAGCTGTGTCCTACGAGCAGTACTTC. This sequence encodes CASSFDVAVSYEQYF. Combining the CDR3 with reference TRBV28 and TRBJ2-7 gives the whole variable domain DVKVTQSSRYLVKRTGEKVFLECVQDMDHENMFWYRQDPGLGLRLIYFSYDVKMKEKGDIPEGYSVSREKKERFSLILESASTNQTSMYLCASSFDVAVSYEQYFGPGTRLTVT.

This clone was seen just once. The chain combines TRBV6-5 with TRBJ2-4, with 8 positions matching TRBD1. Trimming removed 6 bases from V and 6 bases from J; junction bases left unmatched: 10. This CDR3 region has 15 residues. CDR1 and CDR2 (germline): MNHEY, SVGAGI. CDR3 bases: TGTGCCAGCAGCCAAGGGACAGGTCCTCCAAACATTCAGTACTTC. Protein sequence: CASSQGTGPPNIQYF.

This clone was seen a single time. The CDR3 loop reads CASSLGGTGGSEQFF. The DNA of the CDR3 is TGTGCCAGCAGCTTAGGTGGGACCGGAGGTTCCGAGCAGTTCTTC. The chain uses TRBV7-2 and TRBJ2-1, with D perhaps TRBD1 or TRBD2 (5 bases each). CDR3 size: 15 residues. The V and J ends lost 1 base and 10 bases respectively, with 17 bases between them. Germline V gives CDR1 SGHTA, CDR2 FQGNSA.

The gene calls are TRBV2 and TRBJ1-1; D is undetermined. Germline assignment: CDR1 SNHLY and CDR2 FYNNEI. Between the trimmed V and J ends, which lost 4 bases and 1 base, there was a span of 7 bases. The CDR3 runs to 13 residues. The CDR3 DNA reads TGTGCCAGCAGTGGACCGAGGAACACTGAAGCTTTCTTT. Its protein product is CASSGPRNTEAFF.